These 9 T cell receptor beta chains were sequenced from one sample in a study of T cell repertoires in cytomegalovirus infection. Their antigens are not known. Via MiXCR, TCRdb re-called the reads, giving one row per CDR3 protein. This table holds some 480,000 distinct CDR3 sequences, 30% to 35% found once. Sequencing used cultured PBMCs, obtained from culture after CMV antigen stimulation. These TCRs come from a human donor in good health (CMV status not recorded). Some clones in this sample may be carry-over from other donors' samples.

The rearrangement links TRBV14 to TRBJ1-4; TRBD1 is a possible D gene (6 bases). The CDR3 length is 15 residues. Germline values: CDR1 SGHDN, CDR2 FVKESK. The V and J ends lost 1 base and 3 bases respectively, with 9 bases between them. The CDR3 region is CASSQVGGPNEKLFF. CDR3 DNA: TGTGCCAGCAGCCAAGTCGGGGGGCCTAATGAAAAACTGTTTTTT.

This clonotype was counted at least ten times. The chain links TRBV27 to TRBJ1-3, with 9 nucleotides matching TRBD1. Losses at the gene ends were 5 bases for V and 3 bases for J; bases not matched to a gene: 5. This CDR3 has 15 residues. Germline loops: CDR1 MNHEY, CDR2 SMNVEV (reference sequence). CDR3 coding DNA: TGTGCCAGCAGTCCGGGACAGGGACTTGGAAACACCATATATTTT. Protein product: CASSPGQGLGNTIYF.

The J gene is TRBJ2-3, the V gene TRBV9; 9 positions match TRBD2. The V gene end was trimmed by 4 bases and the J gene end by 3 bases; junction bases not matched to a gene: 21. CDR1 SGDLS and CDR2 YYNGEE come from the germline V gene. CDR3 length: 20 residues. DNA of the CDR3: TGTGCCAGCAGCCTCCCGGGGGGCAGACTAGCGGAGGAGGGGACAGATACGCAGTATTTT. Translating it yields CASSLPGGRLAEEGTDTQYF.

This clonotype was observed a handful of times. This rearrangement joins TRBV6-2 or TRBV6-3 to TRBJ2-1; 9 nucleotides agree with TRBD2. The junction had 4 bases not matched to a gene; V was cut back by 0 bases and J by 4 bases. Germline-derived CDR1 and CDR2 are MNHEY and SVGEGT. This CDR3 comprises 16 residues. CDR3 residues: CASSYSAGGRYNEQFF. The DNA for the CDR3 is TGTGCCAGCAGTTACTCGGCGGGAGGGCGGTACAATGAGCAGTTCTTC.

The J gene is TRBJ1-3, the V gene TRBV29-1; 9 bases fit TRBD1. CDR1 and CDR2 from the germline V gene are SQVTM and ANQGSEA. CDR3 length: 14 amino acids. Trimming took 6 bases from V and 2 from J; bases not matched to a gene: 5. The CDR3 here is CSVLGTGTGNTIYF. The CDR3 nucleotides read TGCAGCGTACTTGGGACAGGGACTGGAAACACCATATATTTT.

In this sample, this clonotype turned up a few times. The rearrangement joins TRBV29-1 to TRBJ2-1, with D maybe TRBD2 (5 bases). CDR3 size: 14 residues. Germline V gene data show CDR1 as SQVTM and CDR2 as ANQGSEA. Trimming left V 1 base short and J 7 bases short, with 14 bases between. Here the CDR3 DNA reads TGCAGCGTTGAAGCGGGAAACGCCGGGAATGAGCAGTTCTTC. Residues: CSVEAGNAGNEQFF.

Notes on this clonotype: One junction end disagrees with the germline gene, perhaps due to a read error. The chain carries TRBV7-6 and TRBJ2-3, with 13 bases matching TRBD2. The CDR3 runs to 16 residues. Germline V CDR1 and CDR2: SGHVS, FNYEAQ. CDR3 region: CASSPGTSGKSDTQYF. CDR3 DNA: TGTGCTAGCAGCCCGGGGACTAGCGGGAAATCAGATACGCAGTATTTT.

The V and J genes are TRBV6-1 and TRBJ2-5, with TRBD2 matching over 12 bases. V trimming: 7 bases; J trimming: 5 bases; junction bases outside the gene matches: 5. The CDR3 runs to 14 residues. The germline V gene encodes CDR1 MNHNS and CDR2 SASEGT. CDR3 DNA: TGTGCCAGCAAAAGGACTAGCGGGAAGGAGACCCAGTACTTC. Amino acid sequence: CASKRTSGKETQYF.

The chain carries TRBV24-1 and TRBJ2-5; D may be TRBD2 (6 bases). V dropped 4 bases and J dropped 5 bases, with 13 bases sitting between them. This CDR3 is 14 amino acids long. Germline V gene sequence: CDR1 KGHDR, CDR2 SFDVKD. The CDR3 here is CATSETPGRETQYF. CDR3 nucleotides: TGTGCCACCAGTGAGACTCCAGGGAGGGAGACCCAGTACTTC.